This T cell receptor beta chain derives from a study of T cell responses to AZD1222 COVID-19 vaccine. The table came from immunoSEQ multiplex PCR; TCRdb's copy has only in-frame clones and leaves some out. The repertoire includes over 150,000 clones, 90% of them detected once, and less than 1.6% sits in the top ten. The CDR3 consists of 16 residues. CDR1 and CDR2 from the germline V gene are ENHRY and SYGVKD. V was clipped by 4 bases and J by 2 bases, with 15 bases between them. The receptor comes from an adult in good health. The sequenced sample was peripheral blood, obtained on day 0 of AZD1222 vaccination. The rearrangement links TRBV10-3 to TRBJ1-3; possible D gene TRBD1, 5 bases. The CDR3 coding sequence is TGTGCCATCAGTGGGTCCGATCGGGGCCCTGGAAACACCATATATTTT. The encoded protein is CAISGSDRGPGNTIYF.